The clone carrying this T cell receptor beta chain has at least ten counts. The antigen is not known. Because it lacks the conserved phenylalanine or tryptophan at the end, this CDR3 is likely a read error. Because the CDR3's place on the DNA is in doubt, the DNA is left out and the CDR3 is given as listed by TCRdb. The data are from a study of T-cell reconstitution after alpha-beta-depleted transplantation in children. The authors prepared the TCRbeta library with unique molecular identifiers. TCRdb reanalysed the PCR reads using MiXCR and keeps one entry per CDR3 protein. The sample has about 180,000 distinct CDR3 sequences, around 10% seen once; the top ten hold 13%. Study results and limitations: T-cell counts and diversity at one year following transplant were attributed mainly to newly produced T cells.

The clonotype comes from a boy aged 2 to 10 with acute myeloid leukemia, due to receive a stem cell transplant. The sample in question was PBMCs, obtained before TCRalphabeta/CD19-depleted stem cell transplant.

The CDR3 sequence: CATRTTTA. The rearrangement links TRBV24-1 to TRBJ2-7. The CDR3 sequence runs 8 residues, both termini included. The V gene's germline CDR1 is KGHDR and CDR2 SFDVKD.